This TCR beta chain was recovered during a study of blood T cells in healthy people across ages. The CDR3 loop spans 14 amino acids. The germline gives CDR1 SNHLY, CDR2 FYNNEI. Trimming shortened V by 11 bases and J by 4 bases, and 20 bases separated the two germline ends. Donor samples were obtained from healthy Caucasian individuals from Russia, aged 6 to 90. No fewer than 5.5 micrograms of total RNA were isolated from every sample. With a J-beta primer mix and a sample-barcoded 5' primer, a second PCR ran about 6 to 11 cycles. Each cDNA molecule was tagged by a template-switch adaptor with 12 random nucleotides. From the 5' RACE reads, TCRdb called clonotypes with MiXCR, one entry per CDR3 protein. Of fewer than 2 million distinct CDR3 sequences in the sample, roughly two fifths are singletons; the top ten hold 23%.

The V gene is TRBV2, the J gene TRBJ1-1, with D possibly matching TRBD1 (6 bases). The receptor comes from a human donor in good health. Sequencing was carried out using blood. CDR3 in amino acids: CASTGKVMSTEAFF. CDR3 in DNA: TGTGCCTCAACAGGGAAGGTTATGAGCACTGAAGCTTTCTTT.